These T cell receptor beta chains were read from a single sample in a study of tumor and adjacent non-tumor tissue in lung cancer. MiXCR, applied by TCRdb to the multiplex PCR reads, yields one record per CDR3 protein. This sample yields roughly 70,000 distinct CDR3 sequences, of which roughly 75% are seen a single time; 28% belongs to the top ten. The sample taken for sequencing was distant non-tumor lung tissue. Receptors originate from a woman between 50 and 59 years old with non-small cell lung cancer. Each CDR3 is given with its conserved first and last residue. The order of the fields is V gene, D gene, clone size, J gene, CDR3 DNA, CDR3 protein. The D gene is left open where the match is weak. Clone size, where shown, is once, few, many, or a class for clones that have expanded.

>TRBV6-5|-|-|TRBJ1-1
TGTGCCAGCAGTTCACCGGGGACGGACATGAGTACTGAAGCTTTCTTT
CASSSPGTDMSTEAFF
>TRBV20-1|TRBD1|-|TRBJ2-7
TGCAGTGCCCTAACAGGGGGCGAAAACTACGAGCATTACTTC
CSALTGGENYEHYF
>TRBV5-5|-|-|TRBJ2-5
TGTGCCAGGAGTTTGACAGGCTCCGAGACCCAGTACTTC
CARSLTGSETQYF
>TRBV12-3/TRBV12-4|-|many|TRBJ2-2
TGTGCCAGCAGCCCCGGGGTGGGGGAGCTGTTTTTT
CASSPGVGELFF
>TRBV20-1|TRBD2|-|TRBJ2-1
TGCAGTGCGCTTGGGACTAGTGGACTTGTGGATGAGCAGTTCTTC
CSALGTSGLVDEQFF
>TRBV20-1|TRBD1|-|TRBJ2-7
TGCGGTGCACCACCTCAGGACAGGGGCTACGAGCAGTATTTC
CGAPPQDRGYEQYF
>TRBV7-9|-|few|TRBJ2-5
TGTGCCAGCAGCTTTGACGTCGGACAAGAGACCCAGTACTTC
CASSFDVGQETQYF
>TRBV4-2|-|once|TRBJ2-1
TGTGCCAGCAGCCAAGATTCGACTAGGGGGAGTTTGTATGAACAGTTCTTC
CASSQDSTRGSLYEQFF
>TRBV11-3|-|-|TRBJ2-7
TGTGCCAGCAGCTTAACCCTTTGGGACGACGAACTGTACTTC
CASSLTLWDDELYF
>TRBV6-5|-|once|TRBJ1-6
TGTGGCAGCAGTATCAAGGTACTTAATTCACCCCTCCACTTT
CGSSIKVLNSPLHF
>TRBV13|-|many|TRBJ2-2
TGTGCCAGCAGCTTACAGGGGAGGTCCGGGGAGCTGTTTTTT
CASSLQGRSGELFF
>TRBV6-5|TRBD1|-|TRBJ1-2
TGTGCCAGCACCTCGGACAGGGTTGCTGGCTACACCTTC
CASTSDRVAGYTF
>TRBV6-2/TRBV6-3|-|once|TRBJ2-5
TGTACCAGCAGTCAAAGAGGAGAAACCCAGTACTTC
CTSSQRGETQYF
>TRBV30|TRBD2|few|TRBJ2-3
TGTGCCTGGAGTGGCGGGACTAGCGGGTACACAGATACGCAGTATTTT
CAWSGGTSGYTDTQYF
>TRBV29-1|-|-|TRBJ1-5
TGCAGCGCCTCGTCGGGGGACTGCAATCAGCCCCAACATTTT
CSASSGDCNQPQHF
>TRBV28|-|few|TRBJ2-3
TGTGCCAGCAATTTTGAGACGGGACTCACAGATACGCAGTATTTT
CASNFETGLTDTQYF